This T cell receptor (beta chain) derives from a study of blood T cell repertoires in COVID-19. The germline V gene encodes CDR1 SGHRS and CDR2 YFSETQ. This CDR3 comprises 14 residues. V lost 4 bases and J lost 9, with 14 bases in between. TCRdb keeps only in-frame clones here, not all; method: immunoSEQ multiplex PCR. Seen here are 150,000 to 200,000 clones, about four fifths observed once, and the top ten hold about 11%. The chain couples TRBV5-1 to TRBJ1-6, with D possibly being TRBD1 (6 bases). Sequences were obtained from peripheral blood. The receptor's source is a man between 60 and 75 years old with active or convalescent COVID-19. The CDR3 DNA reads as TGCGCCAGCAGCACCCGGGACACCCGTTCACCCCTCCACTTT. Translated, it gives CASSTRDTRSPLHF.